This T cell receptor beta chain was captured by sequencing in a study of T cells in Graves' hyperthyroidism and ophthalmopathy. Amplification of TCR beta CDR3 regions was performed using RNA transcripts as template. The primer set for the first-round RT-PCR of the TCR CDR3 was HTBI. In TCRdb, the multiplex PCR reads were re-called with MiXCR into one record per CDR3 protein. The sample yields roughly 400,000 distinct CDR3 sequences, more than 12% seen once. CDR1 and CDR2 (germline): SNHLY, FYNNEI. The CDR3 is made up of 13 amino acids. V gave up 3 bases and J gave up 5 bases; unmatched junction bases: 0. The sample holds many counts of this clonotype.

The chain has TRBV2 and TRBJ2-2, with 7 bases aligning to TRBD2. The sequence was collected from a man aged 45 to 65 with Graves' ophthalmopathy. Sequencing was done on a sample of blood. CDR3 loop: CASSEGGTGELFF. The CDR3 DNA reads TGTGCCAGCAGTGAGGGAGGGACCGGGGAGCTGTTTTTT.